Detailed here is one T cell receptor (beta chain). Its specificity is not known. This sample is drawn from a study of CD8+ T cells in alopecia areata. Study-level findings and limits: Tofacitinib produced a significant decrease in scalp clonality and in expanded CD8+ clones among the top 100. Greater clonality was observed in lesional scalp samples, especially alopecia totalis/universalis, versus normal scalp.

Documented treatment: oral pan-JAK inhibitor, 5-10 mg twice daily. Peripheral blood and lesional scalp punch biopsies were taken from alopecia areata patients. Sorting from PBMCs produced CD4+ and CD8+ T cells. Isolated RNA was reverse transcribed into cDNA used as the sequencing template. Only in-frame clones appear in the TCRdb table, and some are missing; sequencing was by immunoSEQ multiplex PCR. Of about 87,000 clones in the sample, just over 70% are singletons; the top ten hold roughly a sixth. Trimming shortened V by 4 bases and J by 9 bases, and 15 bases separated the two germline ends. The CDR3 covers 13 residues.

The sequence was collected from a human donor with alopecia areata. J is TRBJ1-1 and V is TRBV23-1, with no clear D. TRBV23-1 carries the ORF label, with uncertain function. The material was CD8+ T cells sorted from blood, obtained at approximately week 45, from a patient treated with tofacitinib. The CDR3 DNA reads TGCGCCAGCAGTCTATACGCGGGGTTCCAAGCTTTCTTT. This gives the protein CASSLYAGFQAFF.